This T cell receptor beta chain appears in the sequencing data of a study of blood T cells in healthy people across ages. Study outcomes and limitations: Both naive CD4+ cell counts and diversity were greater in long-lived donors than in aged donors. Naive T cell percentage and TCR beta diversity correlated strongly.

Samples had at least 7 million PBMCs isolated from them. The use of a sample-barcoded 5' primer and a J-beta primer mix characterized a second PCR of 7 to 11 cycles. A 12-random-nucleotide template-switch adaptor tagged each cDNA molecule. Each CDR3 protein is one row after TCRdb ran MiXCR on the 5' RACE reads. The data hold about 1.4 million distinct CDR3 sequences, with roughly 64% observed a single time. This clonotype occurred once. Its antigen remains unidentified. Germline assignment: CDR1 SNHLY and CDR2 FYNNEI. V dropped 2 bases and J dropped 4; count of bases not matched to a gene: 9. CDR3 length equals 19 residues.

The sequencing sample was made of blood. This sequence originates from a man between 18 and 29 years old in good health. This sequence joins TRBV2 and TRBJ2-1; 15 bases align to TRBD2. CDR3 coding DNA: TGTGCCAGCAGTGAAACCACCGGACTAGCGGGAGGGGATTACAATGAGCAGTTCTTC. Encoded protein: CASSETTGLAGGDYNEQFF. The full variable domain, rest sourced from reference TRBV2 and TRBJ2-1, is EPEVTQTPSHQVTQMGQEVILRCVPISNHLYFYWYRQILGQKVEFLVSFYNNEISEKSEIFDDQFSVERPDGSNFTLKIRSTKLEDSAMYFCASSETTGLAGGDYNEQFFGPGTRLTVL.